This entry lists 24 T cell receptor beta chains sequenced from one sample in a study of shared T cell receptors in the human thymus. Sequencing was performed with immunoSEQ multiplex PCR; in TCRdb, only in-frame clones are kept and a portion is missing. Of about 610,000 clones listed, 88% are singletons. This same sample was also part of a study on human thymus T cells.

The sequenced sample consisted of thymocytes. The source of these receptors is a boy under three years old with a congenital heart defect.

This chain uses TRBV18 with TRBJ2-3; 10 bases align to TRBD1. Trimming cost V 2 bases and J 4 bases; bases outside gene matches: 6. Germline V gene sequence: CDR1 KGHSH, CDR2 LQKENI. The CDR3 extends over 16 amino acids. CDR3: CASSPRPGQGPDTQYF. The CDR3 DNA reads TGTGCCAGCTCACCAAGACCGGGACAGGGGCCAGATACGCAGTATTTT. Full variable domain (rest looked up from reference TRBV18 and TRBJ2-3): NAGVMQNPRHLVRRRGQEARLRCSPMKGHSHVYWYRQLPEEGLKFMVYLQKENIIDESGMPKERFSAEFPKEGPSILRIQQVVRGDSAAYFCASSPRPGQGPDTQYFGPGTRLTVL.

The chain links TRBV5-6 to TRBJ2-5; D possibly corresponds to TRBD1 (5 bases). Trimming shortened V by 4 bases and J by 3 bases, and 7 bases separated the two germline ends. The CDR3 consists of 12 residues. CDR1 and CDR2 (germline): SGHDT, YYEEEE. The CDR3 DNA follows: TGTGCCAGCAGCAGCAGGGAAGAGACCCAGTACTTC. It codes for CASSSREETQYF.

The sample holds a few counts of this clone. This sequence joins TRBV5-4 and TRBJ2-7; possible D gene TRBD2, 6 bases. The V end lost 5 bases, the J end lost 7 bases, and 22 bases lay between the germline ends. The germline gives CDR1 SGHNT, CDR2 YYREEE (reference sequence). This CDR3 spans 15 amino acids. CDR3 DNA sequence: TGTGCCAGCAGTAGCGGAGCGGGCTCCGCGGGTGAGCAGTACTTC. This encodes CASSSGAGSAGEQYF.

This chain joins TRBV7-2 and TRBJ2-7; 8 bases match TRBD1. The junction had 5 bases not matched to a gene; V was cut back by 3 bases and J by 1 base. CDR1 is SGHTA, CDR2 FQGNSA, per germline. CDR3 size: 15 residues. The CDR3, as DNA: TGTGCCAGCAGCTTCGATTACAGGGGGTCCTACGAGCAGTACTTC. It is translated as CASSFDYRGSYEQYF.

This clone was found once. J is TRBJ1-1 and V is TRBV10-3; D is undetermined. The CDR3 is 16 amino acids. The germline V gene encodes CDR1 ENHRY and CDR2 SYGVKD. Trimming shortened V by 5 bases and J by 3 bases, and 19 bases separated the two germline ends. CDR3 loop: CAISPLGKRGDTEAFF. The DNA of the CDR3 is TGTGCCATCAGTCCCCTCGGGAAGCGCGGGGACACTGAAGCTTTCTTT.

The chain employs TRBV4-3 and TRBJ1-2, with unresolved D. This CDR3 is built from 15 residues. Trimming left V 3 bases short and J 8 bases short, with 19 bases between. Germline V gives CDR1 LGHNA, CDR2 YSLEER. DNA for the CDR3: TGCGCCAGCAGCCATGCGGGCACGGGCCTTCGGGGCTACACCTTC. Amino acids: CASSHAGTGLRGYTF.

This chain joins TRBV19 and TRBJ2-6; TRBD1 aligns across 10 bases. Germline V gene data show CDR1 as LNHDA and CDR2 as SQIVND (reference sequence). The J segment lost 0 bases and the V segment lost 4 bases, leaving 6 bases of the junction unmatched. This CDR3 comprises 18 residues. The CDR3 loop is CASSTRTGGNSGANVLTF. The DNA for the CDR3 is TGTGCCAGTAGTACCAGGACAGGGGGGAACTCTGGGGCCAACGTCCTGACTTTC.

Regarding this clone: The sample carries other DNA sequences with the same CDR3. The chain carries TRBV6-1 and TRBJ1-1; no clear D gene. CDR1 is MNHNS and CDR2 is SASEGT in the germline V gene. CDR3 length: 16 amino acids. Trimming took off 0 bases at V and 5 bases at J, with 16 bases between the two ends. The CDR3 spells CASSEAVVFEATEAFF. The CDR3 nucleotides read TGTGCCAGCAGTGAAGCGGTTGTATTCGAGGCAACTGAAGCTTTCTTT.

The chain joins TRBV2 to TRBJ1-2; the match to TRBD1 covers 8 bases. This CDR3 is 14 amino acids long. Germline loops: CDR1 SNHLY, CDR2 FYNNEI. Trimming removed 4 bases from V and 5 bases from J; junction bases left unmatched: 6. Here the CDR3 reads CASSARTGRYGYTF. The CDR3 DNA reads TGTGCCAGCAGTGCCCGGACAGGGCGGTATGGCTACACCTTC. Full variable domain (rest looked up from reference TRBV2 and TRBJ1-2): EPEVTQTPSHQVTQMGQEVILRCVPISNHLYFYWYRQILGQKVEFLVSFYNNEISEKSEIFDDQFSVERPDGSNFTLKIRSTKLEDSAMYFCASSARTGRYGYTFGSGTRLTVV.

This chain uses TRBV6-6 with TRBJ2-1; D may be TRBD2 (6 bases). V was pared by 0 bases and J by 5 bases, with 14 bases between. The CDR3 spans 16 residues. Germline CDR1 reads MNHNY; CDR2 reads SVGAGI (reference sequence). DNA of the CDR3: TGTGCCAGCAGTTACTCGAAAATCGGGACTGACAATGAGCAGTTCTTC. This codes for CASSYSKIGTDNEQFF.

The genes are TRBV6-1 and TRBJ1-5; 11 nucleotides agree with TRBD1. Germline values: CDR1 MNHNS, CDR2 SASEGT. This CDR3 is 17 amino acids long. The V gene end was trimmed by 2 bases and the J gene end by 3 bases; junction bases not matched to a gene: 6. This chain's CDR3 is CASSELGGQGVNQPQHF. The CDR3 DNA reads TGTGCCAGCAGTGAACTAGGGGGACAGGGGGTCAATCAGCCCCAGCATTTT.

The chain carries TRBV4-3 and TRBJ2-1; D possibly corresponds to TRBD2 (6 bases). Germline loops: CDR1 LGHNA, CDR2 YSLEER. The CDR3 loop spans 15 amino acids. V was shortened by 4 bases and J by 0 bases, with 10 bases between the two germline ends. DNA for the CDR3: TGCGCCAGCAGCCGGGGGGATAGCTCCTACAATGAGCAGTTCTTC. This codes for CASSRGDSSYNEQFF.

The V gene is TRBV12-5, the J gene TRBJ2-2, with D possibly matching TRBD1 (6 bases). The CDR3 runs 14 residues. The germline V gene has CDR1 LGHNT and CDR2 FRNRAP. The V end was cut by 6 bases, the J end by 3 bases, with 11 bases between. CDR3 amino acids: CASGTGLDTGELFF. The CDR3 region has the DNA TGTGCTAGTGGAACAGGGTTAGACACCGGGGAGCTGTTTTTT. Supplemented by reference TRBV12-5 and TRBJ2-2, the full variable domain reads DARVTQTPRHKVTEMGQEVTMRCQPILGHNTVFWYRQTMMQGLELLAYFRNRAPLDDSGMPKDRFSAEMPDATLATLKIQPSEPRDSAVYFCASGTGLDTGELFFGEGSRLTVL.

The genes are TRBV6-1 and TRBJ2-2; TRBD2 agrees at 13 bases. The V gene's germline CDR1 is MNHNS and CDR2 SASEGT. V shed 0 bases, J shed 5 bases, and the junction held 12 bases outside the gene matches. This CDR3 contains 20 residues. CDR3 nucleotides: TGTGCCAGCAGTGAAGCAGGCACCATACTAGCGGGAGGGCCAACCGGGGAGCTGTTTTTT. Encoded protein: CASSEAGTILAGGPTGELFF.

CDR3 sequence reads: CAWGTSGTYNEQFF. The CDR3 bases are TGTGCCTGGGGGACTAGCGGCACCTACAATGAGCAGTTCTTC. The chain has TRBV30 and TRBJ2-1; 11 nucleotides align to TRBD2. V lost 5 bases to trimming and J lost 2 bases; unmatched junction nucleotides: 2. The CDR3 totals 14 residues. Germline CDR1 reads GTSNPN; CDR2 reads SVGIG (reference sequence).

The chain combines TRBV7-8 with TRBJ2-7, with 11 bases aligning to TRBD2. The CDR3 runs 15 residues. Germline V lookup: CDR1 SGHVS, CDR2 FQNEAQ. V was clipped by 7 bases and J by 3 bases; unmatched bases: 8. CDR3 sequence: CASTLSGRAFYEQYF. The CDR3 DNA follows: TGTGCCAGCACCCTTAGCGGGAGGGCCTTCTACGAGCAGTACTTC.

The gene calls are TRBV4-1 and TRBJ2-1, with 14 bases fitting TRBD2. The CDR3 is 17 residues long. In germline, CDR1 is MGHRA, CDR2 YSYEKL. Trimming at V came to 2 bases and at J to 6 bases, leaving 6 bases not matched to a gene. The chain's CDR3 is CASSQRPGLAGGNEQFF. The DNA for the CDR3 is TGCGCCAGCAGCCAAAGACCCGGACTAGCGGGGGGCAATGAGCAGTTCTTC.

The chain uses TRBV7-9 and TRBJ2-1, with D possibly matching TRBD2 (6 bases). Trimming pared 5 bases from V and 12 bases from J, leaving 14 bases between. The germline V gene has CDR1 SEHNR and CDR2 FQNEAQ (reference sequence). The CDR3 length is 12 residues. This chain's CDR3 is CASSPGGGGQFF. CDR3 sequence (DNA): TGTGCCAGCAGCCCCGGGGGAGGAGGGCAGTTCTTC.

The genes are TRBV19 and TRBJ2-7; the match to TRBD2 covers 10 bases. The CDR3 consists of 16 residues. The germline gives CDR1 LNHDA, CDR2 SQIVND (reference sequence). After removal of 5 bases from V and 2 bases from J, the junction contained 9 bases not matched to a gene. DNA of the CDR3: TGTGCCAGTAGTCCCCGGGCTAGCGGGAGTACCTACGAGCAGTACTTC. Translated: CASSPRASGSTYEQYF.

Regarding this clone: Other DNA sequences in this specimen translate into the identical CDR3. The chain couples TRBV28 to TRBJ2-7; possibly TRBD1 for D (7 bases). Germline V CDR1 and CDR2: MDHEN, SYDVKM. V shed 2 bases and J shed 7 bases, with 15 bases lying between them. The CDR3 loop spans 14 amino acids. CDR3 loop: CASSLNDRAGEQYF. The DNA of the CDR3 is TGTGCCAGCAGTTTAAATGACAGGGCGGGGGAGCAGTACTTC.

The chain carries TRBV28 and TRBJ2-7; TRBD2 matches at 9 bases. This CDR3 spans 17 amino acids. Germline trimming cut 3 bases from V and 3 bases from J; bases unmatched to any gene: 12. Germline V gene data show CDR1 as MDHEN and CDR2 as SYDVKM. The CDR3 loop reads CASSFARATSGNYEQYF. The CDR3 nucleotides read TGTGCCAGCAGTTTCGCCCGGGCGACTAGCGGAAACTACGAGCAGTACTTC.

This rearrangement joins TRBV7-8 to TRBJ2-3; 10 bases line up with TRBD2. V lost 3 bases and J lost 2; bases outside the gene matches: 5. Germline assignment: CDR1 SGHVS and CDR2 FQNEAQ. The CDR3 spans 16 residues. CDR3 sequence (DNA): TGTGCCAGCAGCTTGCTAGCGGGGGTAATCACAGATACGCAGTATTTT. Translating gives CASSLLAGVITDTQYF.

The rearrangement joins TRBV6-6 to TRBJ2-1, with D perhaps matching TRBD2 (6 bases). The CDR3 is 16 residues long. The germline V gene has CDR1 MNHNY and CDR2 SVGAGI (reference sequence). V was trimmed by 6 bases and J by 5 bases, leaving 20 bases between them. CDR3 in amino acids: CASSCRLCGIHNEQFF. The CDR3 bases are TGTGCCAGCAGCTGTCGTCTCTGCGGGATCCACAATGAGCAGTTCTTC.

The V gene is TRBV4-3, the J gene TRBJ2-1; TRBD2 agrees at 9 bases. V lost 0 bases, J lost 7 bases, and 19 bases stayed unmatched. CDR3 length: 20 residues. Looked up from germline, CDR1 is LGHNA and CDR2 is YSLEER. The DNA of the CDR3 is TGCGCCAGCAGCCAAGACCCACGGACAGCTCTTACGACTAGCGGAAATGAGCAGTTCTTC. It is translated as CASSQDPRTALTTSGNEQFF.